This section outlines one T cell receptor (beta chain) sequence together with its context. This entry is derived from a study of control samples from healthy donors and cancer patients. Using immunoSEQ multiplex PCR, the repertoire was profiled, and TCRdb retains in-frame clones only, with some absent. The sample includes tens of thousands of clones, roughly 90% seen only once; the top ten take roughly 6.7%. Germline CDR1 reads LNHDA; CDR2 reads SQIVND (reference sequence). CDR3 length equals 15 residues. V was shortened by 3 bases and J by 5 bases, with 17 bases between the two germline ends. Input material: blood. V usage is TRBV19 and J usage is TRBJ2-7; D is uncertain. The clonotype originates from a man over 45 in good health. The CDR3 protein is CASSMDGVTLDEQYF. In DNA, the CDR3 is TGTGCCAGTAGTATGGACGGAGTGACCCTCGACGAGCAGTACTTC. Filled out from reference TRBV19 and TRBJ2-7, the complete variable domain reads DGGITQSPKYLFRKEGQNVTLSCEQNLNHDAMYWYRQDPGQGLRLIYYSQIVNDFQKGDIAEGYSVSREKKESFPLTVTSAQKNPTAFYLCASSMDGVTLDEQYFGPGTRLTVT.